This T cell receptor beta chain was captured in a study of T-cell memory formation after mild COVID-19. General study results and limits: Largely, contracting CD4+ clones fell within CM and EM, and contracting CD8+ clones within EMRA. Clones contracting across day 15 to 85 had a balanced CD4/CD8 profile; later expanding clones leaned CD4+.

With respect to this clonotype: Its antigen remains unidentified.

Each CDR3 protein is one row after TCRdb ran MiXCR on the 5' RACE reads. Counted here are about 340,000 distinct CDR3 sequences, over 13% occurring once; the ten biggest clones make up roughly a fifth. The sample was PBMCs or a T cell subset sorted from them (not recorded which). This sequence was found in a man younger than 30 who had mild COVID-19 (a few samples of this study predate the infection). Cell type and time point are not known.

Here the CDR3 reads CASSPLETGELFF. The CDR3 DNA reads as TGTGCCAGCAGCCCTTTGGAGACCGGGGAGCTGTTTTTT. The genes are TRBV7-6 and TRBJ2-2; D is unresolved. V lost 5 bases, J lost 5 bases, and 9 bases lay in between. Looked up from germline, CDR1 is SGHVS and CDR2 is FNYEAQ. The CDR3 totals 13 residues.